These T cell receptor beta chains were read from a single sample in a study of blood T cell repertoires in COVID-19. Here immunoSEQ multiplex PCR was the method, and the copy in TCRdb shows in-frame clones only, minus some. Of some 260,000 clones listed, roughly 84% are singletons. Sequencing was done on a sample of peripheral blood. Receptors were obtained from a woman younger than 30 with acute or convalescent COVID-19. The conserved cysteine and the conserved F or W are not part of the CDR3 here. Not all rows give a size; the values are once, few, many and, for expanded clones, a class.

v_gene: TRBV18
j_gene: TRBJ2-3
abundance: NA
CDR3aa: ASSPEWQSTDTQY

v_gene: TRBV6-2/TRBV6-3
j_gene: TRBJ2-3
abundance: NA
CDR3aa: ASSYSLAGAHTDTQY

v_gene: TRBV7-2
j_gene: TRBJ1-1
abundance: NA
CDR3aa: ASSNQRDTEAF

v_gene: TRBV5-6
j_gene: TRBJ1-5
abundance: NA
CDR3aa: ASSSQPTASNQPQH

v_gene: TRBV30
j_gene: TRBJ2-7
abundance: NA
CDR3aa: AWTRESYYEQY

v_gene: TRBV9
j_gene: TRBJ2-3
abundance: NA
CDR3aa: ASSEGLAGGKVIDTQY

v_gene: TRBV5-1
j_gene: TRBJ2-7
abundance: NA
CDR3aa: ASSLDPTKGAYEQY

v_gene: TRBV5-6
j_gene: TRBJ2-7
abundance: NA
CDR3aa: ASSWANYEQY

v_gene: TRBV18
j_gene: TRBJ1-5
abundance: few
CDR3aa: ASSPGHSNQPQH

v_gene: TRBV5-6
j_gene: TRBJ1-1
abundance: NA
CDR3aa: ASSGGFTEAF

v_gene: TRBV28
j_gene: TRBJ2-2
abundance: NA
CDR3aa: ASSPTSGRPPGTGELF

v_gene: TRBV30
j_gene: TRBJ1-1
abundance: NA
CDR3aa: AWSARGVTEAF

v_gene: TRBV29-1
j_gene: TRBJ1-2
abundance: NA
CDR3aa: SVELSRTGYGYT

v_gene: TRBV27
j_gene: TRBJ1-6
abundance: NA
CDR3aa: ASSFWGLGNSPLH

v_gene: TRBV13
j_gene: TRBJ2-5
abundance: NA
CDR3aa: ASSLLWPGQEETQY

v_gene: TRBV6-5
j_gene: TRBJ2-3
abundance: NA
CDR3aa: ASSRLAGFADTQY

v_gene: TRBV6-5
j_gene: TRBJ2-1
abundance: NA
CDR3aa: AAREGALWNEQF

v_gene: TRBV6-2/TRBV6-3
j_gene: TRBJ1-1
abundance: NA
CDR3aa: ASSLGQGGTEAF

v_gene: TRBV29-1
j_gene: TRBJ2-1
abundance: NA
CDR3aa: SVITAGGPQNEQF

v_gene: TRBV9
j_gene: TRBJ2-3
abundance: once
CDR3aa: ASSVGGPTTDTQY

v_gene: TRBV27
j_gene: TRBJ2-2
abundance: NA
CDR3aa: ASSLWQAPGELF

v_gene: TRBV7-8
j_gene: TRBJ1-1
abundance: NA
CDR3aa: ASSLGLQGRWAEAF

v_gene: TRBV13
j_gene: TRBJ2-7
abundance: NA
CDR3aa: ASSTGRSYEQY

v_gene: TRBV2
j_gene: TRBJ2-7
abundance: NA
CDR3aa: ASIPSGMMGEQY

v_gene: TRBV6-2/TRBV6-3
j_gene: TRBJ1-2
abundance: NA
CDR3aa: ASSYGGSNYGYT

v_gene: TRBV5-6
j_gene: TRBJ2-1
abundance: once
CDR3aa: ASSLLGTSDYNEQF

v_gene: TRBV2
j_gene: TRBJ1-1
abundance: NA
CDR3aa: ASFQTGMNTEAF

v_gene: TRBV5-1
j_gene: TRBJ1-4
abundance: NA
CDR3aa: ASRSQGATNEKLF

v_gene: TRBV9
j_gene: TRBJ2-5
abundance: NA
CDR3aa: ASSVGLAGGHQETQY

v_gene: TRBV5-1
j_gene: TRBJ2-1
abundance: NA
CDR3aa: ASSQGTSGRIIESYNEQF

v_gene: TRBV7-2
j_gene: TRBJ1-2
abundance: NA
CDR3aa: ASSFSFGPNYGYT

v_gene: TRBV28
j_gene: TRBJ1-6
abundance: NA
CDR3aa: ASSSPRDRASPLH

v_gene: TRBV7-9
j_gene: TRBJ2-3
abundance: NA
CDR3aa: ASSLGAGAGTDTQY